This TCR beta chain came from a study of blood T cell repertoires in COVID-19. In the study overall: In Cohort 3, a recovered donor had either two negative PCRs, clearance, or symptom resolution.

This CDR3 is built from 14 residues. Germline CDR1 is DFQATT and CDR2 is SNEGSKA (reference sequence). Residents of about 25 US areas, aged roughly 18 to 89 years, made up the participants. Which cohort a participant joined came from the clinical history participants gave. Authors' methods: Nucleated cell number was recorded as an estimate derived from reference gene primer amplification. Profiling relied on immunoSEQ multiplex PCR, and the TCRdb table lists in-frame clones only, not all of them. That table gives V, J and clone size, and the DNA gave D and trimming. Of about 360,000 clones in the sample, about 89% were seen once.

This clonotype was obtained from a man aged 40-55 years in a cohort exposed to, infected with or recovered from COVID-19 (not recorded which). The chain employs TRBV20-1 and TRBJ2-1; 14 bases agree with TRBD2. Source material: PBMCs or T cells enriched from blood (not recorded which). The chain's CDR3 is CSASGTSGSEEQFF. CDR3 bases: TGCAGCGCCAGTGGGACTAGCGGGAGCGAGGAGCAGTTCTTC.